The entry that follows covers one T cell receptor (beta chain) sequence. TCRdb re-called the RT-PCR reads through MiXCR, storing one row per CDR3 protein. The repertoire includes roughly 500,000 distinct CDR3 sequences, approximately 15% of them detected once, and over 2.5% sits in the top ten. CDR3 length: 18 residues. CDR1 and CDR2 from the germline V gene are MNHEY and SVGEGT. Trimming cost V 2 bases and J 0 bases; bases outside gene matches: 10. The sample belongs to a study of response to subunit inactivated influenza vaccine. The source material was CD4+ T cells sorted from PBMCs, sampled approximately 25 months after vaccination. The V call is TRBV6-2 or TRBV6-3, the J call TRBJ2-3; TRBD2 matches at 8 bases. The receptor was derived from a man in his fifties or sixties who received an inactivated influenza vaccine. As DNA, the CDR3 is TGTGCCAGCAGTTACACGGCCGGGAGGGATACTAGCACAGATACGCAGTATTTT. It translates to CASSYTAGRDTSTDTQYF.